This T cell receptor beta chain was found in a study of response to subunit inactivated influenza vaccine. General observations from the study: Each seasonal influenza vaccination recruits few new T cells, the authors suggested.

As for this clonotype: The target antigen is unknown.

MiXCR was run by TCRdb on the RT-PCR reads, yielding one entry per CDR3 protein. Here the sample spans approximately 700,000 distinct CDR3 sequences, about 15% being singletons. The length of the CDR3 is 11 residues. Trimming took 5 bases from V and 12 from J; bases not matched to a gene: 4. Germline loops: CDR1 MDHEN, CDR2 SYDVKM. This TCR was recovered from a man between 45 and 60 years old who received an inactivated influenza vaccine. The chain employs TRBV28 and TRBJ2-1; 7 bases align to TRBD2. The sample consisted of PBMCs from blood, taken 14 to 15 days before vaccination. CDR3: CASSPQRGQFF. The CDR3 DNA is TGTGCCAGCAGTCCCCAGCGGGGGCAGTTCTTC.